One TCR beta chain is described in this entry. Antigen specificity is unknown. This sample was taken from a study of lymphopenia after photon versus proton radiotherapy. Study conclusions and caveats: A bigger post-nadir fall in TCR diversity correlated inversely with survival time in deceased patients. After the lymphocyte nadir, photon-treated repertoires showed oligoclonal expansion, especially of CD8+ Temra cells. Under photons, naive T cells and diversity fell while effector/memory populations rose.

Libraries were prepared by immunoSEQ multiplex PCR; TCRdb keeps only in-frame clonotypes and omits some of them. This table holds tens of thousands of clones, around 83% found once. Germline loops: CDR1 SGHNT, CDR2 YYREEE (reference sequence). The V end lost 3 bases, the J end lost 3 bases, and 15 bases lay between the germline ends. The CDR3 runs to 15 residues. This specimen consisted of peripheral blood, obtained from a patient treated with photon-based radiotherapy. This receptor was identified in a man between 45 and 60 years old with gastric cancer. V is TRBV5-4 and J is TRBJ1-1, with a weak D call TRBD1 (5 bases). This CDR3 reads CASSSKGSADTEAFF. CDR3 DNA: TGTGCCAGCAGCTCCAAGGGGAGTGCGGACACTGAAGCTTTCTTT.